This T cell receptor (beta chain) was recorded in a study of blood T cells in healthy people across ages. The CDR3 is 16 residues long. Germline loops: CDR1 SGHTA, CDR2 FQGNSA. Trimming pared 1 base from V and 1 base from J, leaving 13 bases between. Then a second PCR, running roughly 7 to 11 cycles, was carried out with a sample-barcoded 5' primer and a J-beta primer mix. TCRdb reanalysed the 5' RACE reads using MiXCR and keeps one entry per CDR3 protein. This sample has 1.5 million to 1.8 million distinct CDR3 sequences, with roughly 43% found just once. This clonotype occurred a few times. The genes are TRBV7-2 and TRBJ2-5; a possible D gene is TRBD2 (5 bases). Sequenced sample: blood. The TCR was taken from a young woman in good health. CDR3 nucleotides: TGTGCCAGCAGCTTAGGTTCAAGCGGCCTCCAAGAGACCCAGTACTTC. It translates to CASSLGSSGLQETQYF.